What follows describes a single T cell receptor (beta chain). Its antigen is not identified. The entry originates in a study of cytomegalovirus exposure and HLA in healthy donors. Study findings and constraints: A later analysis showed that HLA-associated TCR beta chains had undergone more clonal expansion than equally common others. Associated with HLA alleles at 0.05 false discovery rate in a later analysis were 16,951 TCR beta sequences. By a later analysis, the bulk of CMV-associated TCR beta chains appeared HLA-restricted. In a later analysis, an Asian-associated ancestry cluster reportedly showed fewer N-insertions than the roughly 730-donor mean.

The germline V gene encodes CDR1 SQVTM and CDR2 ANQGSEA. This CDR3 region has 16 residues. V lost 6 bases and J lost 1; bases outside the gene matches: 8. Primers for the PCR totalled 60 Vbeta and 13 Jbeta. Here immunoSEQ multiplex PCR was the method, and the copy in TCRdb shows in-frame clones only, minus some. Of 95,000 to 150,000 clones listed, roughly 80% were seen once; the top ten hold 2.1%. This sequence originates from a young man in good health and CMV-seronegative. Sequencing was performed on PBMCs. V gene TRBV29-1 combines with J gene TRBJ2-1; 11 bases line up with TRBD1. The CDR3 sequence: CSVNGGQGASYNEQFF. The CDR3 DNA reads TGCAGCGTAAACGGCGGACAGGGGGCATCCTACAATGAGCAGTTCTTC.